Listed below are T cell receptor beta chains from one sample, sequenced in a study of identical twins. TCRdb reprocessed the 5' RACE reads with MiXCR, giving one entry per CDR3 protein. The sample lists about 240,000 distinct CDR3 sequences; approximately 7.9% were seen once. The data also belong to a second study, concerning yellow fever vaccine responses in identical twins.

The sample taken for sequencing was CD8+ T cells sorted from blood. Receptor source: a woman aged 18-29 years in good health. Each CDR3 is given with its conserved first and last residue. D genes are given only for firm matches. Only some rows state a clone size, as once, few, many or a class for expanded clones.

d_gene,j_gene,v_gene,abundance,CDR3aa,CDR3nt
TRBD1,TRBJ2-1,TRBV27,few,CASSLWDRVNEQFF,TGTGCCAGCAGTTTATGGGACAGGGTCAATGAGCAGTTCTTC
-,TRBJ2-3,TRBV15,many,CATSSEITDTQYF,TGTGCCACCAGCAGCGAAATCACAGATACGCAGTATTTT
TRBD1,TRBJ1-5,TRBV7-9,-,CASSSGDSSNQPQHF,TGTGCCAGCAGCTCAGGGGACAGCTCCAATCAGCCCCAGCATTTT
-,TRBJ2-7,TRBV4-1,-,CASSQVLTGYEQYF,TGCGCCAGCAGCCAAGTGTTAACAGGGTACGAGCAGTACTTC
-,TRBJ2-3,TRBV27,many,CASNGGSGADTQYF,TGTGCCAGCAACGGAGGGAGTGGCGCAGATACGCAGTATTTT
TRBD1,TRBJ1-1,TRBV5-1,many,CASSWMGQEGTEAFF,TGCGCCAGCAGCTGGATGGGACAGGAAGGGACTGAAGCTTTCTTT
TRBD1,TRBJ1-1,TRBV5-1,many,CASSLRQGSDDEAFF,TGCGCCAGCAGCCTACGACAGGGGAGCGACGATGAAGCTTTCTTT
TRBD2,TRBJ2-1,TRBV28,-,CASSSVGTSGGAGNEQFF,TGTGCCAGCAGCTCCGTAGGGACTAGCGGGGGGGCAGGCAATGAGCAGTTCTTC
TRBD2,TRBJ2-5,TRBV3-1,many,CASSQPESGGGETQYF,TGTGCCAGCAGCCAACCCGAAAGCGGGGGTGGTGAGACCCAGTACTTC
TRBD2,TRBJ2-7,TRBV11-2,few,CASSLEISGATSYEQYF,TGTGCCAGCAGCTTAGAGATTAGCGGGGCAACGAGCTACGAGCAGTACTTC
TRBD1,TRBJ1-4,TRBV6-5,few,CASSLFRGNEKLFF,TGTGCCAGCAGTTTATTCAGGGGGAATGAAAAACTGTTTTTT
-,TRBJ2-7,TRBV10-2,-,CASSERGRPYEQYF,TGCGCCAGCAGTGAGAGGGGGAGGCCTTACGAGCAGTACTTC
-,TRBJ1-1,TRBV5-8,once,CASSLAGAGAFF,TGTGCCAGCAGCTTGGCGGGGGCGGGAGCTTTCTTT
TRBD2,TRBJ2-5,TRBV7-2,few,CASSLAGAPETQYF,TGTGCCAGCAGCTTGGCGGGAGCGCCGGAGACCCAGTACTTC
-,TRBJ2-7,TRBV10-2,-,CASDPLSGEQYF,TGCGCCAGCGACCCTCTTAGCGGCGAGCAGTACTTC
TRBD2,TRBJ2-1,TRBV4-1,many,CASSDIGLAGERGEQFF,TGCGCCAGCAGTGATATAGGGCTAGCGGGAGAACGGGGTGAGCAGTTCTTC
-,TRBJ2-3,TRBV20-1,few,CSARGPSGTDTQYF,TGCAGTGCTAGGGGTCCGAGCGGTACAGATACGCAGTATTTT
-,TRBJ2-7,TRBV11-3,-,CASSLAVGVLNEQYF,TGTGCCAGCAGCTTGGCCGTGGGAGTTCTAAACGAGCAGTACTTC
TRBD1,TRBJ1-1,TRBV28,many,CASCPQGQGHMNTEAFF,TGTGCCAGCTGCCCCCAGGGACAGGGGCATATGAACACTGAAGCTTTCTTT
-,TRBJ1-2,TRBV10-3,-,CAISGLSGGYGYTF,TGTGCCATCAGTGGTCTCTCGGGAGGCTATGGCTACACCTTC
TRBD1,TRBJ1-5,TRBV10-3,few,CAISGQGVNQPQHF,TGTGCCATCAGTGGACAGGGGGTAAATCAGCCCCAGCATTTT
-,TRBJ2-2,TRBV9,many,CASKQNTGELFF,TGTGCCAGCAAACAAAACACCGGGGAGCTGTTTTTT
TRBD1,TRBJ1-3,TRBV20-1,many,CSAFNRDRGNTIYF,TGCAGTGCTTTCAACCGGGACAGAGGAAACACCATATATTTT
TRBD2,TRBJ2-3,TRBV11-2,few,CASSSSGAITDTQYF,TGTGCCAGCAGCTCGAGCGGGGCAATCACAGATACGCAGTATTTT
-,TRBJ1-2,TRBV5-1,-,CASVHLSYGYTF,TGCGCCAGCGTTCACCTCTCCTATGGCTACACCTTC
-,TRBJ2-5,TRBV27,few,CASSFIRGYQETQYF,TGTGCCAGCAGTTTTATCCGGGGGTACCAAGAGACCCAGTACTTC
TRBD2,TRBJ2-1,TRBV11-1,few,CASRILAGTYNEQFF,TGTGCCAGCAGAATCCTAGCGGGGACCTACAATGAGCAGTTCTTC
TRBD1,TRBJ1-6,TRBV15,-,CATSRGDSVNSPLHF,TGTGCCACCAGCAGAGGGGACAGCGTTAATTCACCCCTCCACTTT
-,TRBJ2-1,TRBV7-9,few,CASSSNLFSYNEQFF,TGTGCCAGCAGCTCTAACTTATTCTCCTACAATGAGCAGTTCTTC
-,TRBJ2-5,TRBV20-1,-,CSARGQTPPQETQYF,TGCAGTGCTAGAGGACAGACCCCTCCCCAAGAGACCCAGTACTTC
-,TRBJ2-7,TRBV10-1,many,CASSDGYSPYEQYF,TGCGCCAGCAGTGATGGCTATAGTCCCTACGAGCAGTACTTC
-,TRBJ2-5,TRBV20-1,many,CSARVPFGEFIRETQYF,TGCAGTGCTAGAGTACCTTTTGGGGAGTTTATCCGGGAGACCCAGTACTTC
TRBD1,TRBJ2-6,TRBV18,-,CASSPPYDRGNVLTF,TGTGCCAGCTCACCACCGTACGACAGGGGGAACGTCCTGACTTTC
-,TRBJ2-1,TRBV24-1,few,CATSDLRDPQNEQFF,TGTGCCACCAGTGACCTCCGGGACCCTCAGAATGAGCAGTTCTTC
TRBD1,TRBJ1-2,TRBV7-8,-,CASSLARQGTHYGYTF,TGTGCCAGCAGCTTAGCGCGACAGGGGACTCATTATGGCTACACCTTC
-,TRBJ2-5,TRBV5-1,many,CASPGGLQGRSETQYF,TGCGCCAGCCCCGGGGGTCTACAGGGGCGTTCGGAGACCCAGTACTTC
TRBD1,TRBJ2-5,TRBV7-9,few,CASSPTGAQETQYF,TGTGCCAGCAGCCCTACAGGGGCGCAAGAGACCCAGTACTTC
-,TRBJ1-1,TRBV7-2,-,CASSIRDGNTEAFF,TGTGCCAGCAGCATCCGGGACGGAAACACTGAAGCTTTCTTT
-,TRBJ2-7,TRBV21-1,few,CASSKAGRESYEQYF,TGTGCCAGCAGCAAAGCGGGACGGGAGTCCTACGAGCAGTACTTC
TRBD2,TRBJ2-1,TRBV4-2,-,CASSPGAWLAGGFEQFF,TGTGCCAGCAGCCCGGGGGCATGGCTAGCGGGAGGGTTTGAGCAGTTCTTC
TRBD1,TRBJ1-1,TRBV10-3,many,CAISGDRPMNTEAFF,TGTGCCATCAGTGGGGACAGACCCATGAACACTGAAGCTTTCTTT
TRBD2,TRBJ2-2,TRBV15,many,CATSVPGTSGIGELFF,TGTGCCACCAGCGTACCCGGGACTAGCGGAATCGGGGAGCTGTTTTTT
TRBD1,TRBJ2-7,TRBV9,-,CASSVGGTGGHEQYF,TGTGCCAGCAGCGTAGGAGGGACAGGGGGACACGAGCAGTACTTC
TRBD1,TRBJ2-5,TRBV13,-,CASSLVGDRGFQYF,TGTGCCAGCAGCTTAGTCGGGGACAGGGGGTTCCAGTACTTC
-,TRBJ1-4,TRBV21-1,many,CASSANRERATNEKLFF,TGTGCCAGCAGCGCGAACCGGGAGCGAGCAACTAATGAAAAACTGTTTTTT
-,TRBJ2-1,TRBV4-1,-,CASSQPPTSAGPYNEQFF,TGCGCCAGCAGCCAACCACCGACTTCGGCGGGCCCTTACAATGAGCAGTTCTTC
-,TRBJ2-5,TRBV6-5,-,CASSHGETQYF,TGTGCCAGCAGCCATGGAGAGACCCAGTACTTC
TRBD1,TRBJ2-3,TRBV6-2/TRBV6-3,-,CASSYSRTGGFTDTQYF,TGTGCCAGCAGTTACTCGAGGACAGGGGGATTCACAGATACGCAGTATTTT
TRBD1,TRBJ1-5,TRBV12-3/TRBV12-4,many,CASSEGGQMNQPQHF,TGTGCCAGCAGCGAGGGGGGACAGATGAATCAGCCCCAGCATTTT
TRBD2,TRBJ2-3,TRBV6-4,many,CASSETSGTDTQYF,TGTGCCAGCAGTGAGACTAGCGGCACAGATACGCAGTATTTT
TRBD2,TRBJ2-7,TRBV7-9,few,CASSSGGPLYF,TGTGCCAGCAGCTCGGGAGGGCCCTTGTACTTC
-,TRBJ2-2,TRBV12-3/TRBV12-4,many,CASSPVGGGGELFF,TGTGCCAGCAGTCCGGTGGGGGGCGGCGGGGAGCTGTTTTTT
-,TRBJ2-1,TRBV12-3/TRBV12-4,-,CASSLGTPPFF,TGTGCCAGCAGTCTCGGGACCCCCCCTTTCTTC
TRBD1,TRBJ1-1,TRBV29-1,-,CSVEGVRDRGSGTEAFF,TGCAGCGTTGAAGGGGTCCGGGACAGGGGTTCGGGGACTGAAGCTTTCTTT